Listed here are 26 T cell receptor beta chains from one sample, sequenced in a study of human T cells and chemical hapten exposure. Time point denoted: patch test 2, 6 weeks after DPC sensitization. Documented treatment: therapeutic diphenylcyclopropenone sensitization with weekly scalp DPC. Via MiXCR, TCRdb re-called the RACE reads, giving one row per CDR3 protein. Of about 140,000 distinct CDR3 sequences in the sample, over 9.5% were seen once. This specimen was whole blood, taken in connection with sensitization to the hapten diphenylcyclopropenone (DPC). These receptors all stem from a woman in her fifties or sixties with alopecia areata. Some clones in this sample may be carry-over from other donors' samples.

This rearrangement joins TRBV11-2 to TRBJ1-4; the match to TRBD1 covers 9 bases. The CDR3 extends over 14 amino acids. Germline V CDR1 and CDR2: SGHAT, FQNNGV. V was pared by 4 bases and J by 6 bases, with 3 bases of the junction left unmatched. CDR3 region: CASSSRQGDEKLFF. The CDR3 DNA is TGTGCCAGCAGCTCCAGACAGGGGGATGAAAAACTGTTTTTT.

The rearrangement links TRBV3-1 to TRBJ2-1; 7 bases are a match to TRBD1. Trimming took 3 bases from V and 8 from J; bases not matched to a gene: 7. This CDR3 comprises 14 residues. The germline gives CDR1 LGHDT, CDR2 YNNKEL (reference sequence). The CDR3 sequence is CASSHGQVTYEQFF. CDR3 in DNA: TGTGCCAGCAGCCACGGACAGGTCACCTATGAGCAGTTCTTC.

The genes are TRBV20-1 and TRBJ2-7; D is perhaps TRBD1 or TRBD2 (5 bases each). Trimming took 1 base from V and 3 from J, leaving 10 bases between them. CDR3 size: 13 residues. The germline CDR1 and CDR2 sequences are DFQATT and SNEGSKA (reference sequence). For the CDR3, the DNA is TGCAGTGCTAGAGGGGACCTACGCTACGAGCAGTACTTC. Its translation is CSARGDLRYEQYF.

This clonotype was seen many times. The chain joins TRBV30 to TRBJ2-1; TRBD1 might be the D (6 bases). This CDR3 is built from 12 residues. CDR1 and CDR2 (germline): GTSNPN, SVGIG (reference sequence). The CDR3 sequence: CAWDEGVNEQFF. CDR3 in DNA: TGTGCTTGGGACGAGGGGGTGAATGAGCAGTTCTTC.

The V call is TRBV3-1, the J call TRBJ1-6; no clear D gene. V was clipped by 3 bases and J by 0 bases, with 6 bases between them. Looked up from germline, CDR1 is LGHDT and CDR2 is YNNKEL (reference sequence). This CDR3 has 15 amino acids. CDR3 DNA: TGTGCCAGCAGCCAGGGGTCCTCCTATAATTCACCCCTCCACTTT. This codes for CASSQGSSYNSPLHF. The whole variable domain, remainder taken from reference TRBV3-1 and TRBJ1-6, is DTAVSQTPKYLVTQMGNDKSIKCEQNLGHDTMYWYKQDSKKFLKIMFSYNNKELIINETVPNRFSPKSPDKAHLNLHINSLELGDSAVYFCASSQGSSYNSPLHFGNGTRLTVT.

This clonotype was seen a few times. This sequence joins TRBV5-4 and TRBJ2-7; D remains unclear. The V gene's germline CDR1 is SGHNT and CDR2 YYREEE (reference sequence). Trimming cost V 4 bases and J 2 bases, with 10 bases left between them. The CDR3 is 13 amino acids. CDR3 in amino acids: CASSRNGPYEQYF. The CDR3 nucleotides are TGTGCCAGCAGCCGAAACGGCCCCTACGAGCAGTACTTC.

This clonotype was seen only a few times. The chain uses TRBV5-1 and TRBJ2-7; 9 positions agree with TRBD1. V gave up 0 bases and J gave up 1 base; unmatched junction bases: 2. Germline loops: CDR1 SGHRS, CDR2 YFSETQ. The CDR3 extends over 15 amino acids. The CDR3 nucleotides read TGCGCCAGCAGCTTGGAGGGGACAGGGTCCTACGAGCAGTACTTC. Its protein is CASSLEGTGSYEQYF.

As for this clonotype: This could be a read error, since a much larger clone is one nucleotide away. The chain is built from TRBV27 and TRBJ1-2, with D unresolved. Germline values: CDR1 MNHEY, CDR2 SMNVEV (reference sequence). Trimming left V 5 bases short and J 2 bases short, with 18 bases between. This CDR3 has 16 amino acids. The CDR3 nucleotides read TGTGCCAGCAGTCTGTCCGCCAGGACGAAGAACTATGGCTACACCTTC. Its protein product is CASSLSARTKNYGYTF.

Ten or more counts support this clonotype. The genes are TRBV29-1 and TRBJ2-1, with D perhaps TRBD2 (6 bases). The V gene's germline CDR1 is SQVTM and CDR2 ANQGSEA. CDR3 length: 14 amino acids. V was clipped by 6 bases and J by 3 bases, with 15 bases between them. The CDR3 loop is CSVKTRGYYNEQFF. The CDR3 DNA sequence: TGCAGCGTAAAAACACGGGGGTACTACAATGAGCAGTTCTTC.

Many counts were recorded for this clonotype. The CDR3 loop is CASSIPQGEVGNTGELFF. The CDR3 nucleotides read TGTGCCAGTAGTATTCCACAGGGGGAAGTAGGGAACACCGGGGAGCTGTTTTTT. J is TRBJ2-2 and V is TRBV19; 8 bases are shared with TRBD1. V was pared by 3 bases and J by 1 base, with 10 bases of the junction left unmatched. The CDR3 totals 18 residues. The germline V gene has CDR1 LNHDA and CDR2 SQIVND (reference sequence).

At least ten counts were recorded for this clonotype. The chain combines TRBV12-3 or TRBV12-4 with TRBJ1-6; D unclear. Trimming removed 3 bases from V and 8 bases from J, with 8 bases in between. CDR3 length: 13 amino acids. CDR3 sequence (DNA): TGTGCCAGCAGTTTGGATAGTTATTCACCCCTCCACTTT. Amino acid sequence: CASSLDSYSPLHF.

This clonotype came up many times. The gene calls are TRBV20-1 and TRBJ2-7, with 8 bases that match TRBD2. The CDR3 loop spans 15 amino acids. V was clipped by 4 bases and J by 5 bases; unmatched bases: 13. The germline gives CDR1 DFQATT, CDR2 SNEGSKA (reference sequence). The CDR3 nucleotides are TGCAGTGCTACAAAGATAGCGGGGAGGGTCGACGAGCAGTACTTC. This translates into CSATKIAGRVDEQYF.

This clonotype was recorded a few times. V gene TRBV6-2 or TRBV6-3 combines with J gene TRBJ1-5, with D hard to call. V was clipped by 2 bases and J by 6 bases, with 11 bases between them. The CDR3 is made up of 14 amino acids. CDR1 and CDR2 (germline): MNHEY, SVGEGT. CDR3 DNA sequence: TGTGCCAGCAGTTACACCTCAAGTTTTCAGCCCCAGCATTTT. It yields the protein CASSYTSSFQPQHF.

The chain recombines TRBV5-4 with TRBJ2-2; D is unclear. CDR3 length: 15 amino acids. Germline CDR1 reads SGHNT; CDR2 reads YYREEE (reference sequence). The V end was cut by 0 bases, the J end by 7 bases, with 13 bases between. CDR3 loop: CASSLVQGPSGELFF. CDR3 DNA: TGTGCCAGCAGCTTGGTACAAGGGCCAAGCGGGGAGCTGTTTTTT.

CDR3 nucleotide sequence: TGCAGCCAGGACGGAGACAATGAGCAGTTCTTC. This encodes CSQDGDNEQFF. This chain connects TRBV20-1 to TRBJ2-1; D gene uncertain. The CDR3 totals 11 residues. Looked up from germline, CDR1 is DFQATT and CDR2 is SNEGSKA (reference sequence).

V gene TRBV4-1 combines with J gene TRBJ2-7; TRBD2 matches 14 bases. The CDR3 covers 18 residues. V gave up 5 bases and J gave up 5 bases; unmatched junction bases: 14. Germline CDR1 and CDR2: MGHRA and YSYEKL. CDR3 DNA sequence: TGCGCCAGCAGCGCCGGGACAGGAGGGACTAGCGGGAGCCACGAGCAGTACTTC. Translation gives CASSAGTGGTSGSHEQYF.

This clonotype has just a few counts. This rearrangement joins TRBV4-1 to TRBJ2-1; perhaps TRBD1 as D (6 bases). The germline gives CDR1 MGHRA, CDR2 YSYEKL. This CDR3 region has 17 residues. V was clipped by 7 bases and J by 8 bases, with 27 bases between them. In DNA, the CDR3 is TGCGCCAGCATCCCGCCTGGGGGCCGATACAGGATCTATGAGCAGTTCTTC. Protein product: CASIPPGGRYRIYEQFF.

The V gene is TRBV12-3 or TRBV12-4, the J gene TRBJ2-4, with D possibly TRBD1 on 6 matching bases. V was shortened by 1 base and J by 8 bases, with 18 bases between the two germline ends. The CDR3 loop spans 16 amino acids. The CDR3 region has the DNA TGTGCCAGCAGTTTAGAGGGCACAGGGAAGGCACACATTCAGTACTTC. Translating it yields CASSLEGTGKAHIQYF.

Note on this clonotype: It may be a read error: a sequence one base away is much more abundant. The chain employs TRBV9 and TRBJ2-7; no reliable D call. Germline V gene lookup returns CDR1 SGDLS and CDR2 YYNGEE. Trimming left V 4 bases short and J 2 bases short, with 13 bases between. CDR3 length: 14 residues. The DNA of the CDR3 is TGTGCCAGCAGCCATCTAGTGGGTACCTACGAGCAGTACTTC. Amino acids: CASSHLVGTYEQYF.

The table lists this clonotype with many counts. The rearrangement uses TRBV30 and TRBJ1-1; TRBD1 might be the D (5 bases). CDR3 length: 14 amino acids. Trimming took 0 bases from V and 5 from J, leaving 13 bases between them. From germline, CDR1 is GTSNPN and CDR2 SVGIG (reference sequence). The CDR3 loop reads CAWSVTGLGTEAFF. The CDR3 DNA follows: TGTGCCTGGAGTGTAACAGGTCTGGGAACTGAAGCTTTCTTT. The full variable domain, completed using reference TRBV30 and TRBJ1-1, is SQTIHQWPATLVQPVGSPLSLECTVEGTSNPNLYWYRQAAGRGLQLLFYSVGIGQISSEVPQNLSASRPQDRQFILSSKKLLLSDSGFYLCAWSVTGLGTEAFFGQGTRLTVV.

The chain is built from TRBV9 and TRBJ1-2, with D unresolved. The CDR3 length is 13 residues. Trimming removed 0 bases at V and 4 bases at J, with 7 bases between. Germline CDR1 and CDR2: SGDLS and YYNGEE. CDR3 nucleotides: TGTGCCAGCAGCGTAGCAGGAGCCTATGGCTACACCTTC. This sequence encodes CASSVAGAYGYTF.

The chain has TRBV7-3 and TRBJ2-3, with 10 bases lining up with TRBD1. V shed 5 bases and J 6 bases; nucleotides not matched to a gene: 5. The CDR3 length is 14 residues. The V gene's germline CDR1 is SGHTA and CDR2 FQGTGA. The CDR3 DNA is TGTGCCAGCAGCCCGGGACAGGGGTTCGATACGCAGTATTTT. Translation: CASSPGQGFDTQYF. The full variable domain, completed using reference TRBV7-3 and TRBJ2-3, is GAGVSQTPSNKVTEKGKYVELRCDPISGHTALYWYRQSLGQGPEFLIYFQGTGAADDSGLPNDRFFAVRPEGSVSTLKIQRTERGDSAVYLCASSPGQGFDTQYFGPGTRLTVL.

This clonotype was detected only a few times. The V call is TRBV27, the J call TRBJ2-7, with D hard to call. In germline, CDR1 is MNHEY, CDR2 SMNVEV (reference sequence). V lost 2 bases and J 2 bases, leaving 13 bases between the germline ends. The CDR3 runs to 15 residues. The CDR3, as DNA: TGTGCCAGCAGTTTAGGCGGACCCCGGCCCTACGAGCAGTACTTC. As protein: CASSLGGPRPYEQYF.

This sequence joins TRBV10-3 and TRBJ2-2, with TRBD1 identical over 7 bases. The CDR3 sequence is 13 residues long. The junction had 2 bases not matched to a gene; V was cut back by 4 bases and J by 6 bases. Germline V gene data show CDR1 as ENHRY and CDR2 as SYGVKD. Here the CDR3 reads CAISGQGSGELFF. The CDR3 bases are TGTGCCATCAGTGGACAGGGATCCGGGGAGCTGTTTTTT.

CDR3 amino acids: CSGAQGIAEAFF. For the CDR3, the DNA is TGCAGTGGCGCACAGGGGATCGCTGAAGCTTTCTTT. The chain couples TRBV20-1 to TRBJ1-1, with 7 bases matching TRBD1. This CDR3 spans 12 amino acids. CDR1 is DFQATT, CDR2 SNEGSKA, per germline (reference sequence). V dropped 7 bases and J dropped 6; count of bases not matched to a gene: 8.

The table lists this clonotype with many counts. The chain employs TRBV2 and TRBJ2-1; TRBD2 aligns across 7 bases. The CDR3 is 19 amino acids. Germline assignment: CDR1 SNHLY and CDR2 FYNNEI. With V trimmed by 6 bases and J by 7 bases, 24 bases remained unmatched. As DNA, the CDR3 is TGTGCCAGCAGACCCGGCTCTAGCGGAGGCCCCTCCCGGTGGAATGAGCAGTTCTTC. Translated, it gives CASRPGSSGGPSRWNEQFF. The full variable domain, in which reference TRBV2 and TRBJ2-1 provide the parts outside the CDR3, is EPEVTQTPSHQVTQMGQEVILRCVPISNHLYFYWYRQILGQKVEFLVSFYNNEISEKSEIFDDQFSVERPDGSNFTLKIRSTKLEDSAMYFCASRPGSSGGPSRWNEQFFGPGTRLTVL.